This T cell receptor beta chain was identified during a study of CD8 T cells in ankylosing spondylitis. Findings and caveats of the study: Earlier reports found some motif variants in synovial fluid and blood in reactive arthritis. Disease-associated clonotypes exhibited CD8+ identity and were relatively infrequent in peripheral blood. Clones linked to disease were reported to show significant enrichment in matched ankylosing spondylitis synovial fluid. A motif of roughly eight highly homologous TCR beta variants was seen as apparently characteristic of ankylosing spondylitis blood.

As for this clonotype: Its antigen is not known.

TCRdb recomputed calls from the 5' RACE reads with MiXCR, one row per CDR3 protein. This sample has about 340,000 distinct CDR3 sequences, with around 8% found just once. Source material: blood, either unsorted or a sorted T cell fraction (not recorded which). This TCR was sampled from a male donor with ankylosing spondylitis.

This CDR3 reads CASCLEWGRLNSGANVLTF. The CDR3 coding sequence is TGTGCCAGCTGTTTAGAGTGGGGAAGGCTGAACTCTGGGGCCAACGTCCTGACTTTC. V usage is TRBV3-1 and J usage is TRBJ2-6, with D unclear. The CDR3 sequence is 19 residues long. Germline V gene data show CDR1 as LGHDT and CDR2 as YNNKEL (reference sequence). V was shortened by 8 bases and J by 0 bases, with 23 bases between the two germline ends.